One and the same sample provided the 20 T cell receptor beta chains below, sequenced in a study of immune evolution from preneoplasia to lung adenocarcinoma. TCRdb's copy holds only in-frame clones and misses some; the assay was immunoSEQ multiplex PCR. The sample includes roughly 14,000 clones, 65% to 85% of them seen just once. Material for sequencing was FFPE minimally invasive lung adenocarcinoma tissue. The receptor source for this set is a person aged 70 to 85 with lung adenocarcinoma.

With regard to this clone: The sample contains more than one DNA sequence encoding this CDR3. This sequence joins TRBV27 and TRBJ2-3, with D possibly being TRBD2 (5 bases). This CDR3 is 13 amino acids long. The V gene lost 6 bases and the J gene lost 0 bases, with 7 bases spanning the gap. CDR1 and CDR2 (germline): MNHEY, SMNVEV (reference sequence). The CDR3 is CASRRASTDTQYF. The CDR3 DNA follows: TGTGCCAGCAGGAGGGCTAGCACAGATACGCAGTATTTT.

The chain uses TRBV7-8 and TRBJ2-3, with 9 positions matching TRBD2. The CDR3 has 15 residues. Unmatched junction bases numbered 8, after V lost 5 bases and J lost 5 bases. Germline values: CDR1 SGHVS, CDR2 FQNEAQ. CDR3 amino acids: CASSPPGGRVDTQYF. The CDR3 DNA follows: TGTGCCAGCAGCCCTCCTGGCGGGAGGGTAGATACGCAGTATTTT.

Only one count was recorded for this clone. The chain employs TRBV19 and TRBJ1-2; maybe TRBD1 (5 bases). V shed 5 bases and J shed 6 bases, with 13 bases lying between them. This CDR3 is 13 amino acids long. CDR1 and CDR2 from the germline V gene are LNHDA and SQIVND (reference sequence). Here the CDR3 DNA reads TGTGCCAGTAGTCCAACAGGATCTCATGGCTACACCTTC. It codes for CASSPTGSHGYTF.

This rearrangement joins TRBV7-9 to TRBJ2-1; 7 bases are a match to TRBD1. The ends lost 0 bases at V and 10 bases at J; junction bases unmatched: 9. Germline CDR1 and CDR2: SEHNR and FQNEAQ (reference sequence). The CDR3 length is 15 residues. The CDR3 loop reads CASSLAQQGIEEQFF. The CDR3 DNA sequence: TGTGCCAGCAGCTTAGCTCAACAGGGGATAGAAGAGCAGTTCTTC.

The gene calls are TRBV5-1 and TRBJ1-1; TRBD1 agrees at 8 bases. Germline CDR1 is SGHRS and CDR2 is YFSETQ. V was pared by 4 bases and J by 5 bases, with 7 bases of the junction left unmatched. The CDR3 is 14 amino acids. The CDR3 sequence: CASSTGTGLTEAFF. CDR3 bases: TGCGCCAGCAGCACCGGGACAGGTTTGACTGAAGCTTTCTTT.

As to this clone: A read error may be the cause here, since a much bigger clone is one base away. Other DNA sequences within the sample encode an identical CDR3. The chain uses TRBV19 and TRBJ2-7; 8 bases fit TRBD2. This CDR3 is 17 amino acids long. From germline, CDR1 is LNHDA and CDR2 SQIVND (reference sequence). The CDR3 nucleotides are TGTGCCAGTAGTACAGGACCAGCGGGAGTCGGATCCTACGAGCAATACTTC. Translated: CASSTGPAGVGSYEQYF.

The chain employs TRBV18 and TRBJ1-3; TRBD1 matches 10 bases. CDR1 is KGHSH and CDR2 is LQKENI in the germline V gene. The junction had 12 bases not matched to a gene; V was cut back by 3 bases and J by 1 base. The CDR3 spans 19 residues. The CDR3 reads CASSPPNRDRGRSGNTIYF. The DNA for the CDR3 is TGTGCCAGCTCACCTCCGAACCGGGACAGGGGTCGATCTGGAAACACCATATATTTT.

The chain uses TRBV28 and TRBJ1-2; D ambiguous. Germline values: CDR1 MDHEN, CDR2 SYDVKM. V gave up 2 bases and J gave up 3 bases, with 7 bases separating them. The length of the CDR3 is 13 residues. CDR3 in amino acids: CASSLDGYYGYTF. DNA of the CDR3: TGTGCCAGCAGTTTAGACGGCTACTATGGCTACACCTTC.

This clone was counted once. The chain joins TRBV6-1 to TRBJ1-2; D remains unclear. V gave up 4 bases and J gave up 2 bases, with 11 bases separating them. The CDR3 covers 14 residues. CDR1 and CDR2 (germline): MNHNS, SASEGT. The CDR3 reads CASSAAGPNYGYTF. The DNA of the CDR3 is TGTGCCAGCAGTGCAGCAGGACCGAACTATGGCTACACCTTC.

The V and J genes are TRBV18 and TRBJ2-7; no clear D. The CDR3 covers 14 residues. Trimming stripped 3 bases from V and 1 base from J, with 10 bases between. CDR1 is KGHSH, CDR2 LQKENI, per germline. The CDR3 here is CASSPVARSYEQYF. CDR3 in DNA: TGTGCCAGCTCACCTGTAGCCCGGTCCTACGAGCAGTACTTC.

The CDR3 DNA is TGTGCCAGCAGCTTGGGTTCAGGGGGCTTATTTTCTGAAGCTTTCTTT. Amino acid sequence: CASSLGSGGLFSEAFF. V gene TRBV4-2 combines with J gene TRBJ1-1; 8 bases are a match to TRBD1. From germline, CDR1 is LGHNA and CDR2 YNFKEQ. CDR3 length: 16 amino acids. V was clipped by 5 bases and J by 6 bases; unmatched bases: 14.

The CDR3 sequence: CAWNVPDGQGMGAFF. For the CDR3, the DNA is TGTGCCTGGAATGTACCGGACGGACAGGGAATGGGTGCTTTCTTT. The gene calls are TRBV30 and TRBJ1-1; 8 bases line up with TRBD1. V shed 4 bases and J 11 bases; nucleotides not matched to a gene: 18. There are 15 residues in the CDR3. Germline V CDR1 and CDR2: GTSNPN, SVGIG (reference sequence).

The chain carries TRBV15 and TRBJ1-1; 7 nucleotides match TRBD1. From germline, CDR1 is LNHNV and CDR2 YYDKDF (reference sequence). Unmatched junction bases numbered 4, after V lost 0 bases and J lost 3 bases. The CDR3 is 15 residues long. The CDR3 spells CATSRDTGADTEAFF. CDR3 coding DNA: TGTGCCACCAGCAGAGACACAGGGGCGGACACTGAAGCTTTCTTT.

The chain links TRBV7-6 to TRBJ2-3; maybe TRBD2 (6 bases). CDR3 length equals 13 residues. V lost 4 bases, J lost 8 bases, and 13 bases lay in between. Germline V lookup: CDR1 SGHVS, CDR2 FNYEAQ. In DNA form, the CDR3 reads TGTGCCAGCAGCTCGTCTGGACTACTTACGCAGTATTTT. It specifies CASSSSGLLTQYF. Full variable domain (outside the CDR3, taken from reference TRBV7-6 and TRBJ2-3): GAGVSQSPRYKVTKRGQDVALRCDPISGHVSLYWYRQALGQGPEFLTYFNYEAQQDKSGLPNDRFSAERPEGSISTLTIQRTEQRDSAMYRCASSSSGLLTQYFGPGTRLTVL.

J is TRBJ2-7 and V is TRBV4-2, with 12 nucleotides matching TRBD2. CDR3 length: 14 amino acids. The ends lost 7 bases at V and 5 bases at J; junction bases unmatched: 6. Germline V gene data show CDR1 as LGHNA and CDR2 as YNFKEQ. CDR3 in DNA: TGTGCCAGCACCCCGACTAGCGGGAGCCACGAGCAGTACTTC. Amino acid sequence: CASTPTSGSHEQYF.

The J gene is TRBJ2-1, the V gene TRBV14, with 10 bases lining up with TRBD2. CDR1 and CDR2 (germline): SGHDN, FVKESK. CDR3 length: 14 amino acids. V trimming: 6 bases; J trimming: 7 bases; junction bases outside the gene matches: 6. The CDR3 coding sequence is TGTGCCAGCAGAGGCACTAGCGGGAAGAATGAGCAGTTCTTC. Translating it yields CASRGTSGKNEQFF. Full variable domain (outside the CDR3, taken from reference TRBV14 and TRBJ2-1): EAGVTQFPSHSVIEKGQTVTLRCDPISGHDNLYWYRRVMGKEIKFLLHFVKESKQDESGMPNNRFLAERTGGTYSTLKVQPAELEDSGVYFCASRGTSGKNEQFFGPGTRLTVL.

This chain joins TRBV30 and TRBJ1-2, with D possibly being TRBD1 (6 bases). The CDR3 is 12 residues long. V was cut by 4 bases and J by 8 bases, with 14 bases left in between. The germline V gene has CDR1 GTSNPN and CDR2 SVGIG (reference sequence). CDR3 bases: TGTGCCTGGAACCAATACCAGGGGGGCTACACCTTC. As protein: CAWNQYQGGYTF.

CDR3 DNA sequence: TGTGCCAGCAGCTTAGCAGATACGCAGTATTTT. It encodes CASSLADTQYF. The rearrangement joins TRBV7-9 to TRBJ2-3; D is undetermined. The germline V and J ends were trimmed by 0 bases and 5 bases, with 0 bases remaining between them. CDR1 SEHNR and CDR2 FQNEAQ come from the germline V gene (reference sequence). This CDR3 is built from 11 residues.

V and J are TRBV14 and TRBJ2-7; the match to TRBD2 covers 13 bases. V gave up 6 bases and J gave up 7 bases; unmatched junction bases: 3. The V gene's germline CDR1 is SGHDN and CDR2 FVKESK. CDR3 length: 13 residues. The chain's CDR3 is CASSWTSGSEQYF. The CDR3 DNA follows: TGTGCCAGCAGTTGGACTAGCGGGAGTGAGCAGTACTTC.

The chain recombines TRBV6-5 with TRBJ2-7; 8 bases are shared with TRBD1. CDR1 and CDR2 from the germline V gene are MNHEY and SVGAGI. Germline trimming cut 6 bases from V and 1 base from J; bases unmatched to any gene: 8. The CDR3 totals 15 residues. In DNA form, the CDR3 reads TGTGCCAGCAGCTTAAGACAGGGGCGTTCCTACGAGCAGTACTTC. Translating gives CASSLRQGRSYEQYF.